One sample yielded the 21 T cell receptor beta chains listed below, sequenced in a study of T cell changes during pregnancy in multiple sclerosis. Sequencing used immunoSEQ multiplex PCR; TCRdb keeps in-frame clones, though not all of them. The repertoire holds tens of thousands of clones, with almost 95% as singletons. This sample comprised CD8+ T cells from peripheral blood mononuclear cells, obtained in the third trimester of pregnancy. These receptors were taken from a female donor in good health, enrolled as a control in a pregnancy study.

This chain uses TRBV2 with TRBJ1-4; TRBD1 matches 9 bases. In germline, CDR1 is SNHLY, CDR2 FYNNEI. There are 17 residues in the CDR3. Losses at the gene ends were 2 bases for V and 2 bases for J; bases not matched to a gene: 6. This CDR3 is CASSEKDRGYTNEKLFF. The DNA for the CDR3 is TGTGCCAGCAGTGAAAAAGACAGGGGGTACACTAATGAAAAACTGTTTTTT.

The chain is built from TRBV19 and TRBJ2-1, with TRBD2 matching over 9 bases. V dropped 4 bases and J dropped 5; count of bases not matched to a gene: 0. Germline CDR1 reads LNHDA; CDR2 reads SQIVND (reference sequence). The CDR3 consists of 13 residues. This CDR3 reads CASSTSGDNEQFF. CDR3 DNA sequence: TGTGCCAGTAGTACTAGCGGGGACAATGAGCAGTTCTTC.

The V gene is TRBV5-5, the J gene TRBJ1-1; D gene ambiguous. CDR3 size: 14 residues. The V gene's germline CDR1 is SGHKS and CDR2 YYEKEE (reference sequence). V was cut by 0 bases and J by 4 bases, with 10 bases left in between. The CDR3 protein is CASSLVRLGTEAFF. DNA of the CDR3: TGTGCCAGCAGCTTGGTTCGACTGGGCACTGAAGCTTTCTTT.

This clone has only one observation. The CDR3: CASSLDRGEEQYF. For the CDR3, the DNA is TGTGCCAGCAGTTTAGACAGGGGCGAAGAGCAGTACTTC. V is TRBV6-6 and J is TRBJ2-7, with 8 bases matching TRBD1. The CDR3 length is 13 residues. The trim removed 4 bases at V and 7 bases at J, leaving 6 bases unmatched. Looked up from germline, CDR1 is MNHNY and CDR2 is SVGAGI (reference sequence).

This clone has just a few counts. This chain joins TRBV5-6 and TRBJ1-1; no clear D. Germline CDR1 SGHDT, CDR2 YYEEEE. The V gene lost 2 bases and the J gene lost 6 bases, with 5 bases spanning the gap. The CDR3 has 11 amino acids. The CDR3 reads CASSFGPEAFF. The CDR3 DNA follows: TGTGCCAGCAGCTTTGGGCCTGAAGCTTTCTTT.

This chain uses TRBV2 with TRBJ2-7, with TRBD1 identical over 8 bases. Germline CDR1 reads SNHLY; CDR2 reads FYNNEI. The CDR3 covers 15 residues. V trimming: 6 bases; J trimming: 0 bases; junction bases outside the gene matches: 7. For the CDR3, the DNA is TGTGCCAGCAGATATGGACAGGGCAACTCCTACGAGCAGTACTTC. Translating it yields CASRYGQGNSYEQYF.

This chain links TRBV7-9 with TRBJ1-4; perhaps TRBD1 as D (5 bases). Germline V gene lookup returns CDR1 SEHNR and CDR2 FQNEAQ (reference sequence). The CDR3 extends over 16 amino acids. Trimming took 4 bases from V and 4 from J, leaving 16 bases between them. This chain's CDR3 is CASSSSPDSYNEKLFF. DNA for the CDR3: TGTGCCAGCAGCTCCTCCCCTGACAGCTATAATGAAAAACTGTTTTTT.

Comments on this clone: The same CDR3 is also encoded by other DNA sequences in this sample. The chain joins TRBV29-1 to TRBJ1-1; D unresolved. CDR3 length: 11 amino acids. V lost 4 bases and J lost 0, with 3 bases in between. Germline loops: CDR1 SQVTM, CDR2 ANQGSEA. The CDR3 loop reads CSVVVNTEAFF. CDR3 DNA sequence: TGCAGCGTTGTAGTGAACACTGAAGCTTTCTTT.

This clone was counted only a few times. This chain connects TRBV6-6 to TRBJ2-4; 7 bases agree with TRBD1. Germline V CDR1 and CDR2: MNHNY, SVGAGI (reference sequence). With V trimmed by 9 bases and J by 0 bases, 5 bases remained unmatched. The CDR3 consists of 14 residues. The CDR3 here is CASSDRVAKNIQYF. The CDR3 coding sequence is TGTGCCAGTTCCGACAGGGTAGCCAAAAACATTCAGTACTTC.

CDR3 bases: TGTGCCACTGGGGGCAGGGGCGATTTAGGAGAGACCCAGTACTTC. It encodes CATGGRGDLGETQYF. The rearrangement joins TRBV2 to TRBJ2-5, with D possibly being TRBD1 (6 bases). This CDR3 region has 15 residues. Between the trimmed V and J ends, which lost 10 bases and 4 bases, there was a span of 22 bases. Germline loops: CDR1 SNHLY, CDR2 FYNNEI. The full variable domain, in which reference TRBV2 and TRBJ2-5 provide the parts outside the CDR3, is EPEVTQTPSHQVTQMGQEVILRCVPISNHLYFYWYRQILGQKVEFLVSFYNNEISEKSEIFDDQFSVERPDGSNFTLKIRSTKLEDSAMYFCATGGRGDLGETQYFGPGTRLLVL.

The chain combines TRBV9 with TRBJ2-1; 7 bases are shared with TRBD1. This CDR3 contains 16 residues. J lost 4 bases, V lost 2 bases, and 9 bases had no gene match. Germline loops: CDR1 SGDLS, CDR2 YYNGEE. CDR3 region: CASSVGTGTEYNEQFF. The DNA of the CDR3 is TGTGCCAGCAGCGTGGGCACCGGGACAGAGTACAATGAGCAGTTCTTC.

V usage is TRBV4-1 and J usage is TRBJ2-7; 7 bases line up with TRBD1. V lost 0 bases and J lost 0; bases outside the gene matches: 2. The CDR3 runs to 15 residues. In germline, CDR1 is MGHRA, CDR2 YSYEKL. This CDR3 is CASSQEGTASYEQYF. Written as DNA, the CDR3 is TGCGCCAGCAGCCAAGAGGGGACAGCCTCCTACGAGCAGTACTTC.

The rearrangement joins TRBV5-8 to TRBJ2-3, with 8 nucleotides matching TRBD2. The CDR3 contains 16 residues. Germline CDR1 reads SGHTS; CDR2 reads YDEGEE. V dropped 6 bases and J dropped 3; count of bases not matched to a gene: 12. The CDR3 here is CASTVWSGGPTDTQYF. DNA of the CDR3: TGTGCCAGCACCGTATGGTCGGGGGGGCCAACAGATACGCAGTATTTT.

This rearrangement joins TRBV6-6 to TRBJ1-2; TRBD1 matches at 9 bases. Germline CDR1 reads MNHNY; CDR2 reads SVGAGI (reference sequence). Trimming took 6 bases from V and 6 from J; bases not matched to a gene: 11. The CDR3 runs 15 residues. CDR3 sequence (DNA): TGTGCCAGCAGCGTTTCCGGGACAGGGTTTGATGGCTACACCTTC. Translating gives CASSVSGTGFDGYTF.

The chain uses TRBV7-2 and TRBJ2-7, with 10 positions matching TRBD1. The CDR3 has 16 residues. V lost 4 bases to trimming and J lost 1 base; unmatched junction nucleotides: 7. The germline CDR1 and CDR2 sequences are SGHTA and FQGNSA. CDR3 sequence (DNA): TGTGCCAGCAGCTCAGGGGGACAGGGGTGGTCCTACGAGCAGTACTTC. Translating it yields CASSSGGQGWSYEQYF.

The chain recombines TRBV7-2 with TRBJ1-2; TRBD1 aligns across 7 bases. The germline V gene has CDR1 SGHTA and CDR2 FQGNSA. V gave up 3 bases and J gave up 0 bases; unmatched junction bases: 7. There are 16 residues in the CDR3. The CDR3 nucleotides are TGTGCCAGCAGCTTCGGGAGGGGGCTGTCTAACTATGGCTACACCTTC. It codes for CASSFGRGLSNYGYTF.

This clone occurred once. The V call is TRBV4-3, the J call TRBJ2-2; 7 bases map to TRBD1. J lost 1 base, V lost 4 bases, and 3 bases had no gene match. The germline V gene has CDR1 LGHNA and CDR2 YSLEER. The CDR3 extends over 15 amino acids. The CDR3 bases are TGCGCCAGCAGCCGAGGGGGCAGGAACACCGGGGAGCTGTTTTTT. This gives the protein CASSRGGRNTGELFF.

This chain connects TRBV30 to TRBJ2-7, with 10 bases identical to TRBD1. Germline V gene sequence: CDR1 GTSNPN, CDR2 SVGIG (reference sequence). This CDR3 is 14 amino acids long. Trimming removed 2 bases from V and 2 bases from J; junction bases left unmatched: 3. The CDR3 sequence: CAWSTGTGAYEQYF. In DNA, the CDR3 is TGTGCCTGGAGTACCGGGACAGGGGCCTACGAGCAGTACTTC.

The chain combines TRBV6-5 with TRBJ1-2, with D hard to call. Between the trimmed V and J ends, which lost 4 bases and 3 bases, there was a span of 6 bases. Per germline, CDR1 MNHEY and CDR2 SVGAGI. This CDR3 spans 12 amino acids. The CDR3 sequence: CASSSDYYGYTF. The DNA of the CDR3 is TGTGCCAGCAGTTCGGACTACTATGGCTACACCTTC.

The chain combines TRBV4-1 with TRBJ1-1; tentative D call: TRBD1 (6 bases). V lost 6 bases to trimming and J lost 0 bases, with 17 bases between them. Per germline, CDR1 MGHRA and CDR2 YSYEKL. The CDR3 has 16 amino acids. The CDR3 sequence is CASSPDSHRLNTEAFF. The CDR3 nucleotides are TGCGCCAGCAGTCCGGACAGCCACCGTCTGAACACTGAAGCTTTCTTT.

This sequence joins TRBV4-2 and TRBJ2-1, with 9 bases lining up with TRBD2. There are 16 residues in the CDR3. V was clipped by 0 bases and J by 8 bases; unmatched bases: 8. Germline V gene sequence: CDR1 LGHNA, CDR2 YNFKEQ. The CDR3 is CASSQDLGGGADEQFF. In DNA, the CDR3 is TGTGCCAGCAGCCAAGATCTCGGCGGGGGGGCGGATGAGCAGTTCTTC.